Below, 21 T cell receptor beta chains from the same sample are listed, as sequenced in a study of cytomegalovirus exposure and HLA in healthy donors. This PCR relied on a set of 60 Vbeta primers and 13 Jbeta primers. Measured with immunoSEQ multiplex PCR; TCRdb has only the in-frame clones, and not every one. The data show some 200,000 clones, around 85% seen once. Sequencing input: PBMCs. The origin of the receptors is a girl aged 2 to 9 in good health and CMV-seronegative.

This clone was picked up a small number of times. V gene TRBV7-6 combines with J gene TRBJ2-5; D remains ambiguous. CDR1 and CDR2 from the germline V gene are SGHVS and FNYEAQ. V was clipped by 5 bases and J by 0 bases, with 10 bases between them. This CDR3 spans 14 amino acids. The CDR3 sequence: CASSPHWYQETQYF. CDR3 DNA: TGTGCCAGCAGCCCCCACTGGTACCAAGAGACCCAGTACTTC.

This clone appeared a few times. The chain links TRBV2 to TRBJ1-5; D unresolved. The ends were cut back, 8 bases at V and 2 bases at J, with 13 bases in the middle. CDR1 and CDR2 from the germline V gene are SNHLY and FYNNEI. The CDR3 contains 14 residues. CDR3 nucleotide sequence: TGTGCCAGCGGTGTGGGGAGGGGCAATCAGCCCCAGCATTTT. It yields the protein CASGVGRGNQPQHF.

This clone was recorded a few times. The rearrangement uses TRBV19 and TRBJ1-2; the D is unclear. V was pared by 5 bases and J by 8 bases, with 15 bases between. Per the germline V gene, CDR1 is LNHDA and CDR2 is SQIVND (reference sequence). The CDR3 extends over 13 amino acids. This chain's CDR3 is CASSERRAGGYTF. The CDR3 DNA follows: TGTGCCAGTAGTGAGAGGAGGGCCGGGGGCTACACCTTC.

The gene calls are TRBV19 and TRBJ1-6; 7 bases agree with TRBD1. This CDR3 spans 14 amino acids. J was trimmed by 5 bases and V by 5 bases; bases with no gene match: 3. Germline lookup yields CDR1 LNHDA and CDR2 SQIVND (reference sequence). The CDR3 spells CASSWQGDNSPLHF. The CDR3, as DNA: TGTGCCAGTAGTTGGCAGGGGGATAATTCACCCCTCCACTTT.

The V and J genes are TRBV9 and TRBJ2-1; 7 bases agree with TRBD2. V was clipped by 2 bases and J by 5 bases; unmatched bases: 10. Germline values: CDR1 SGDLS, CDR2 YYNGEE. CDR3 length: 16 residues. The CDR3 nucleotides are TGTGCCAGCAGCGTGCTCGCGGGAGTGGGGAACAATGAGCAGTTCTTC. This encodes CASSVLAGVGNNEQFF.

In this sample, this clone turned up once. J is TRBJ2-1 and V is TRBV21-1; the table gives TRBD2 as D, unverified against the DNA. TRBV21-1 is classified as a pseudogene. The CDR3 has 17 residues. CDR3 sequence reads: CASSKDTRFGESDEQFF. The CDR3 nucleotides are TGTGCCAGCAGCAAAGACACCCGATTTGGGGAGAGCGATGAGCAGTTCTTC.

The rearrangement uses TRBV6-1 and TRBJ2-3, with 11 nucleotides matching TRBD1. The V gene's germline CDR1 is MNHNS and CDR2 SASEGT. The length of the CDR3 is 14 residues. J gave up 3 bases and V 8 bases, and 4 bases lay outside the gene matches. The CDR3, as DNA: TGTGCCAGCGGGGACAGGGGGGGTACAGATACGCAGTATTTT. Its protein is CASGDRGGTDTQYF.

The chain carries TRBV7-9 and TRBJ1-2, with a tentative D call TRBD1 (5 bases). This CDR3 comprises 17 residues. Germline V lookup: CDR1 SEHNR, CDR2 FQNEAQ (reference sequence). V was cut by 1 base and J by 0 bases, with 15 bases left in between. CDR3 bases: TGTGCCAGCAGCTTAGAGGCAGGGTCGTTCGCTAACTATGGCTACACCTTC. Translation: CASSLEAGSFANYGYTF.

The CDR3 region has the DNA TGTGCCAGCAGCTTAGTCCCGGCAGGGAATGAAAAACTGTTTTTT. Residues: CASSLVPAGNEKLFF. This chain joins TRBV7-6 and TRBJ1-4; a weak D match, TRBD1 (5 bases). The CDR3 extends over 15 amino acids. CDR1 is SGHVS, CDR2 FNYEAQ, per germline. V dropped 1 base and J dropped 5 bases, with 11 bases sitting between them.

V usage is TRBV30 and J usage is TRBJ1-4; possibly TRBD1 for D (6 bases). The CDR3 runs 14 residues. Trimming removed 5 bases at V and 4 bases at J, with 14 bases between. CDR1 and CDR2 (germline): GTSNPN, SVGIG (reference sequence). The CDR3 coding sequence is TGTGCCTGGGGTCGAAGGGGGTATAATGAAAAACTGTTTTTT. Its protein is CAWGRRGYNEKLFF.

The genes are TRBV28 and TRBJ1-2; 9 positions agree with TRBD1. The trim removed 5 bases at V and 12 bases at J, leaving 16 bases unmatched. Germline loops: CDR1 MDHEN, CDR2 SYDVKM. The length of the CDR3 is 15 residues. The DNA for the CDR3 is TGTGCCAGCAGTAATATCGGGGGACAGGGAGGTGGGGACACCTTC. Translated: CASSNIGGQGGGDTF.

The rearrangement uses TRBV10-3 and TRBJ1-2, with a possible D match to TRBD1 (6 bases). The V gene's germline CDR1 is ENHRY and CDR2 SYGVKD. V was pared by 1 base and J by 6 bases, with 18 bases between. This CDR3 is built from 16 residues. The CDR3 nucleotides read TGTGCCATCAGTGAGTTCGGCACAGGGCCCCACGATGGCTACACCTTC. Encoded protein: CAISEFGTGPHDGYTF.

The V gene is TRBV6-5, the J gene TRBJ2-7; D gene uncertain. The CDR3 consists of 13 residues. The V end was cut by 0 bases, the J end by 3 bases, with 6 bases between. CDR1 and CDR2 (germline): MNHEY, SVGAGI. CDR3 sequence reads: CASSYSTYYEQYF. In DNA form, the CDR3 reads TGTGCCAGCAGTTACTCGACTTACTACGAGCAGTACTTC.

This clone was picked up one time. The chain uses TRBV19 and TRBJ2-7; 13 bases fit TRBD2. Germline-derived CDR1 and CDR2 are LNHDA and SQIVND (reference sequence). The CDR3 extends over 15 amino acids. The ends lost 3 bases at V and 1 base at J; junction bases unmatched: 0. The CDR3 DNA sequence: TGTGCCAGTAGTATGGGACTAGCGGGATCCTACGAGCAGTACTTC. The encoded protein is CASSMGLAGSYEQYF.

This chain joins TRBV29-1 and TRBJ2-3; 9 nucleotides match TRBD2. The junction had 7 bases not matched to a gene; V was cut back by 3 bases and J by 6 bases. This CDR3 has 14 amino acids. Germline assignment: CDR1 SQVTM and CDR2 ANQGSEA. CDR3 bases: TGCAGCGTTGACCCCGGACTAGCGTCCGATACGCAGTATTTT. Translating gives CSVDPGLASDTQYF.

The chain employs TRBV18 and TRBJ2-1; TRBD2 might be the D (5 bases). This CDR3 spans 14 amino acids. The germline V and J ends were trimmed by 3 bases and 6 bases, with 12 bases remaining between them. Looked up from germline, CDR1 is KGHSH and CDR2 is LQKENI. The CDR3 region is CASSPSRVANEQFF. In DNA, the CDR3 is TGTGCCAGCTCACCGTCGCGGGTGGCCAATGAGCAGTTCTTC.

The chain has TRBV30 and TRBJ2-5; no clear D gene. V lost 3 bases to trimming and J lost 1 base, with 15 bases between them. The CDR3 sequence is 15 residues long. The germline gives CDR1 GTSNPN, CDR2 SVGIG (reference sequence). CDR3 sequence: CAWSYFFGGQETQYF. CDR3 coding DNA: TGTGCCTGGAGCTATTTTTTCGGCGGCCAAGAGACCCAGTACTTC. Full variable domain (outside the CDR3, taken from reference TRBV30 and TRBJ2-5): SQTIHQWPATLVQPVGSPLSLECTVEGTSNPNLYWYRQAAGRGLQLLFYSVGIGQISSEVPQNLSASRPQDRQFILSSKKLLLSDSGFYLCAWSYFFGGQETQYFGPGTRLLVL.

This clone was observed a handful of times. The chain employs TRBV4-1 and TRBJ2-7; 9 bases align to TRBD1. The CDR3 consists of 15 residues. In germline, CDR1 is MGHRA, CDR2 YSYEKL. V lost 3 bases, J lost 4 bases, and 7 bases stayed unmatched. CDR3 nucleotide sequence: TGCGCCAGCAGCCACCCGGGACAGGGAACTTACGAGCAGTACTTC. This translates into CASSHPGQGTYEQYF.

The rearrangement joins TRBV20-1 to TRBJ2-1; D is undetermined. V lost 4 bases to trimming and J lost 12 bases, with 13 bases between them. From germline, CDR1 is DFQATT and CDR2 SNEGSKA (reference sequence). This CDR3 comprises 11 residues. The DNA for the CDR3 is TGCAGTGCTACTCTGCAGTATGGGCAGTTCTTC. It is translated as CSATLQYGQFF.

CDR3 bases: TGTGCCAGCAGCGGGGGAGGGTCGGTCCCTCCCAAAAACATTCAGTACTTC. Its translation: CASSGGGSVPPKNIQYF. The chain joins TRBV2 to TRBJ2-4, with TRBD2 matching over 7 bases. The CDR3 runs to 17 residues. The junction had 13 bases not matched to a gene; V was cut back by 6 bases and J by 2 bases. Germline assignment: CDR1 SNHLY and CDR2 FYNNEI. Variable domain in full (rest from reference TRBV2 and TRBJ2-4): EPEVTQTPSHQVTQMGQEVILRCVPISNHLYFYWYRQILGQKVEFLVSFYNNEISEKSEIFDDQFSVERPDGSNFTLKIRSTKLEDSAMYFCASSGGGSVPPKNIQYFGAGTRLSVL.

The V and J genes are TRBV6-4 and TRBJ2-3; 7 bases fit TRBD2. Germline lookup yields CDR1 MRHNA and CDR2 SNTAGT. The ends lost 4 bases at V and 1 base at J; junction bases unmatched: 2. The CDR3 totals 14 residues. The CDR3 reads CASSASGGTDTQYF. CDR3 in DNA: TGTGCCAGCAGTGCAAGCGGGGGCACAGATACGCAGTATTTT.